These 15 T cell receptor beta chains share one sample of origin, sequenced in a study of T cell responses to AZD1222 COVID-19 vaccine. Sequencing used immunoSEQ multiplex PCR; TCRdb keeps in-frame clones, though not all of them. This table holds about 130,000 clones, approximately 95% found once. Source: peripheral blood, taken 28 days after the second AZD1222 dose. Receptors originate from an adult who received the AZD1222 COVID-19 vaccine.

In DNA, the CDR3 is TGTGCCATCAGGAGGCCTAGCGAAGGGAATGAGCAGTTCTTC. Protein product: CAIRRPSEGNEQFF. V usage is TRBV10-3 and J usage is TRBJ2-1, with D tentatively TRBD2 (6 bases). CDR1 and CDR2 from the germline V gene are ENHRY and SYGVKD. Trimming removed 6 bases at V and 7 bases at J, with 16 bases between. The CDR3 is made up of 14 amino acids.

The chain has TRBV12-3 or TRBV12-4 and TRBJ1-1; 7 nucleotides align to TRBD1. V trimming: 6 bases; J trimming: 4 bases; junction bases outside the gene matches: 5. The CDR3 spans 13 residues. CDR3 sequence (DNA): TGTGCCAGCAGCGGACAGGTTACCACTGAAGCTTTCTTT. As protein: CASSGQVTTEAFF.

V usage is TRBV7-9 and J usage is TRBJ1-1; D not resolved. CDR3 length: 14 amino acids. Trimming cost V 0 bases and J 1 base, with 6 bases left between them. Germline V CDR1 and CDR2: SEHNR, FQNEAQ (reference sequence). The CDR3 bases are TGTGCCAGCAGCTTAGCATCAGAGAACACTGAAGCTTTCTTT. It translates to CASSLASENTEAFF.

The chain joins TRBV6-1 to TRBJ2-3; TRBD2 aligns across 9 bases. Germline V gene sequence: CDR1 MNHNS, CDR2 SASEGT. The CDR3 loop spans 16 amino acids. Trimming removed 1 base from V and 4 bases from J; junction bases left unmatched: 6. The CDR3 DNA follows: TGTGCCAGCAGTGAAGTAGGCGGGGGGGTGTCAGATACGCAGTATTTT. It specifies CASSEVGGGVSDTQYF.

The chain couples TRBV24-1 to TRBJ1-1, with D possibly TRBD1 on 6 matching bases. The V and J ends lost 6 bases and 4 bases respectively, with 8 bases between them. Per the germline V gene, CDR1 is KGHDR and CDR2 is SFDVKD. The CDR3 is 12 amino acids. The CDR3 DNA reads as TGTGCCACCAGTCAGGGGACCACTGAAGCTTTCTTT. As protein: CATSQGTTEAFF.

This sequence joins TRBV19 and TRBJ2-1; TRBD2 matches at 7 bases. Trimming took 5 bases from V and 0 from J; bases not matched to a gene: 7. CDR3 length: 16 residues. Germline assignment: CDR1 LNHDA and CDR2 SQIVND (reference sequence). CDR3 bases: TGTGCCAGTAGTTCCCTCGGGGGGTCCTCCTACAATGAGCAGTTCTTC. Its translation: CASSSLGGSSYNEQFF.

The chain recombines TRBV6-1 with TRBJ1-6; tentatively, D is TRBD1 (5 bases). Germline values: CDR1 MNHNS, CDR2 SASEGT. This CDR3 is 15 amino acids long. Trimming cost V 2 bases and J 3 bases, with 8 bases left between them. CDR3 bases: TGTGCCAGCAGTGAAATGGGGGGCTATAATTCACCCCTCCACTTT. The encoded protein is CASSEMGGYNSPLHF.

The chain couples TRBV29-1 to TRBJ2-1, with 7 nucleotides matching TRBD2. The germline gives CDR1 SQVTM, CDR2 ANQGSEA. After removal of 6 bases from V and 1 base from J, the junction contained 3 bases not matched to a gene. The CDR3 is made up of 13 amino acids. The CDR3 here is CSVLGGSYNEQFF. CDR3 DNA: TGCAGCGTGTTGGGGGGGTCCTACAATGAGCAGTTCTTC.

The J gene is TRBJ2-3, the V gene TRBV10-3; TRBD2 matches 14 bases. Germline trimming cut 6 bases from V and 3 bases from J; bases unmatched to any gene: 11. The CDR3 totals 18 residues. From germline, CDR1 is ENHRY and CDR2 SYGVKD. CDR3 residues: CAIRETSGGAHGTDTQYF. The CDR3 DNA sequence: TGTGCCATCAGGGAGACTAGCGGGGGGGCCCATGGGACAGATACGCAGTATTTT.

The chain employs TRBV19 and TRBJ1-6; perhaps TRBD1 as D (5 bases). There are 14 residues in the CDR3. V gave up 5 bases and J gave up 7 bases, with 12 bases separating them. CDR1 is LNHDA, CDR2 SQIVND, per germline (reference sequence). The CDR3 region is CASSRGVLNSPLHF. The CDR3 DNA is TGTGCCAGTAGTCGGGGGGTTCTAAATTCACCCCTCCACTTT. The full variable domain, in which reference TRBV19 and TRBJ1-6 provide the parts outside the CDR3, is DGGITQSPKYLFRKEGQNVTLSCEQNLNHDAMYWYRQDPGQGLRLIYYSQIVNDFQKGDIAEGYSVSREKKESFPLTVTSAQKNPTAFYLCASSRGVLNSPLHFGNGTRLTVT.

The chain couples TRBV10-1 to TRBJ2-7; TRBD1 matches 7 bases. The germline V gene has CDR1 WNHNN and CDR2 SYGVQD (reference sequence). The CDR3 is 14 amino acids. V gave up 9 bases and J gave up 4 bases; unmatched junction bases: 12. In DNA form, the CDR3 reads TGCGCCAGGAGGACAGGTTCGGTTACATACGAGCAGTACTTC. Its protein is CARRTGSVTYEQYF.

The V and J genes are TRBV27 and TRBJ2-3; 11 nucleotides agree with TRBD2. The V gene's germline CDR1 is MNHEY and CDR2 SMNVEV (reference sequence). The CDR3 spans 15 residues. J was trimmed by 7 bases and V by 5 bases; bases with no gene match: 8. The CDR3 reads CASSTRLAGKNTQYF. The CDR3 bases are TGTGCCAGCAGTACCCGACTAGCGGGGAAGAATACGCAGTATTTT.

The CDR3 spells CASSIIIGNTIYF. In nucleotides, the CDR3 is TGTGCCAGTAGTATTATCATTGGAAACACCATATATTTT. The chain combines TRBV19 with TRBJ1-3; D call uncertain. Trimming stripped 3 bases from V and 3 bases from J, with 6 bases between. Germline V gives CDR1 LNHDA, CDR2 SQIVND (reference sequence). The CDR3 runs to 13 residues.

The chain carries TRBV7-2 and TRBJ2-1; no clear D gene. The CDR3 is 16 amino acids. Germline CDR1 SGHTA, CDR2 FQGNSA. V was trimmed by 6 bases and J by 3 bases, leaving 18 bases between them. CDR3: CASRVAQQVNYNEQFF. In nucleotides, the CDR3 is TGTGCCAGCAGGGTCGCCCAGCAGGTAAACTACAATGAGCAGTTCTTC. Filled out from reference TRBV7-2 and TRBJ2-1, the complete variable domain reads GAGVSQSPSNKVTEKGKDVELRCDPISGHTALYWYRQSLGQGLEFLIYFQGNSAPDKSGLPSDRFSAERTGGSVSTLTIQRTQQEDSAVYLCASRVAQQVNYNEQFFGPGTRLTVL.

This clone was detected only once. CDR3 sequence: CASSLVAATEAFF. Written as DNA, the CDR3 is TGTGCCAGCAGTTTAGTGGCTGCCACTGAAGCTTTCTTT. This chain links TRBV27 with TRBJ1-1; D unresolved. The V gene's germline CDR1 is MNHEY and CDR2 SMNVEV (reference sequence). V was shortened by 2 bases and J by 4 bases, with 8 bases between the two germline ends. The CDR3 runs 13 residues.